What follows are 5 T cell receptor beta chains derived from one specimen sequenced in a study of control samples from healthy donors and cancer patients. Assay: immunoSEQ multiplex PCR; the TCRdb copy retains only in-frame clones and omits some. The sample consists of some 98,000 clones, around 84% of them appearing once. Sequencing was performed on PBMCs. Receptors were obtained from an older man with lung cancer.

The gene calls are TRBV5-1 and TRBJ2-1, with D possibly being TRBD2 (5 bases). The germline CDR1 and CDR2 sequences are SGHRS and YFSETQ. The germline V and J ends were trimmed by 0 bases and 8 bases, with 9 bases remaining between them. This CDR3 has 13 amino acids. CDR3 in amino acids: CASSLAEGHEQFF. In nucleotides, the CDR3 is TGCGCCAGCAGCTTGGCCGAGGGCCATGAGCAGTTCTTC.

In its sample, this clone was seen once. This chain connects TRBV7-9 to TRBJ1-2; a weak D match, TRBD1 (6 bases). Germline-derived CDR1 and CDR2 are SEHNR and FQNEAQ (reference sequence). This CDR3 has 14 amino acids. Trimming removed 7 bases at V and 2 bases at J, with 14 bases between. The CDR3 coding sequence is TGTGCCAGCACCTTTACAGGGAAAAACTATGGCTACACCTTC. Amino acid sequence: CASTFTGKNYGYTF.

The rearrangement links TRBV3-1 (or the pseudogene TRBV3-2) to TRBJ2-2; TRBD1 aligns across 7 bases. Per germline, CDR1 LGHDT and CDR2 YNNKEL (reference sequence). This CDR3 is built from 17 residues. Unmatched junction bases numbered 13, after V lost 7 bases and J lost 2 bases. The CDR3 protein is CASTTKGRGRNTGELFF. The CDR3 DNA follows: TGTGCCAGCACCACCAAGGGAAGGGGGCGCAACACCGGGGAGCTGTTTTTT.

The chain carries TRBV9 and TRBJ1-5; 10 positions match TRBD1. V lost 0 bases to trimming and J lost 4 bases; unmatched junction nucleotides: 1. The CDR3 is 15 residues long. CDR1 and CDR2 (germline): SGDLS, YYNGEE. The CDR3 sequence is CASSVGGQGNQPQHF. DNA for the CDR3: TGTGCCAGCAGCGTAGGGGGACAGGGGAATCAGCCCCAGCATTTT.

The chain is built from TRBV18 and TRBJ1-1; TRBD1 agrees at 8 bases. The V gene end was trimmed by 4 bases and the J gene end by 3 bases; junction bases not matched to a gene: 4. This CDR3 spans 14 amino acids. Germline V gene sequence: CDR1 KGHSH, CDR2 LQKENI. The CDR3 spells CASSLLQGDTEAFF. The CDR3 DNA follows: TGTGCCAGCTCACTATTACAGGGGGACACTGAAGCTTTCTTT.